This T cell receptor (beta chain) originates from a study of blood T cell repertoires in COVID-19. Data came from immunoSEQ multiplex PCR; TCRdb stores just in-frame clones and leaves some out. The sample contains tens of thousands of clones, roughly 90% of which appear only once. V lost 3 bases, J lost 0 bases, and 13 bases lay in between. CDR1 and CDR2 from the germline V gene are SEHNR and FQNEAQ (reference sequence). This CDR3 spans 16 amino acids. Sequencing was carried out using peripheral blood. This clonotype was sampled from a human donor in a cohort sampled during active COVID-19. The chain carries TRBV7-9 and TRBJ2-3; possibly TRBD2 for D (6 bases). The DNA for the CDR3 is TGTGCCAGCAGCTTGCGGGACGTAGCTAGCACAGATACGCAGTATTTT. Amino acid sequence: CASSLRDVASTDTQYF.